Reported below is one T cell receptor beta chain. The sample originates from a study of blood T cells in healthy people across ages. The authors ran a second PCR of about 6 to 11 cycles using a sample-barcoded 5' primer and a J-beta primer mix. Tagging of each cDNA molecule was performed by a template-switch adaptor with 12 random nucleotides. A single record per CDR3 protein comes from TCRdb applying MiXCR to the 5' RACE reads. In the table there are approximately 820,000 distinct CDR3 sequences, around 45% of which are singletons. The clonotype comes from a man in his sixties in good health. Sequencing was carried out using blood.

CDR3 sequence: CASSDKGSNEKLFF. The CDR3 DNA sequence: TGTGCCAGCAGCGATAAGGGGAGTAATGAAAAACTGTTTTTT. The chain combines TRBV25-1 with TRBJ1-4, with D tentatively TRBD1 (5 bases). The CDR3 runs 14 residues. Germline V CDR1 and CDR2: MGHDK, SYGVNS. With 6 bases removed from V and 4 bases from J, the gap between germline ends came to 12 bases.